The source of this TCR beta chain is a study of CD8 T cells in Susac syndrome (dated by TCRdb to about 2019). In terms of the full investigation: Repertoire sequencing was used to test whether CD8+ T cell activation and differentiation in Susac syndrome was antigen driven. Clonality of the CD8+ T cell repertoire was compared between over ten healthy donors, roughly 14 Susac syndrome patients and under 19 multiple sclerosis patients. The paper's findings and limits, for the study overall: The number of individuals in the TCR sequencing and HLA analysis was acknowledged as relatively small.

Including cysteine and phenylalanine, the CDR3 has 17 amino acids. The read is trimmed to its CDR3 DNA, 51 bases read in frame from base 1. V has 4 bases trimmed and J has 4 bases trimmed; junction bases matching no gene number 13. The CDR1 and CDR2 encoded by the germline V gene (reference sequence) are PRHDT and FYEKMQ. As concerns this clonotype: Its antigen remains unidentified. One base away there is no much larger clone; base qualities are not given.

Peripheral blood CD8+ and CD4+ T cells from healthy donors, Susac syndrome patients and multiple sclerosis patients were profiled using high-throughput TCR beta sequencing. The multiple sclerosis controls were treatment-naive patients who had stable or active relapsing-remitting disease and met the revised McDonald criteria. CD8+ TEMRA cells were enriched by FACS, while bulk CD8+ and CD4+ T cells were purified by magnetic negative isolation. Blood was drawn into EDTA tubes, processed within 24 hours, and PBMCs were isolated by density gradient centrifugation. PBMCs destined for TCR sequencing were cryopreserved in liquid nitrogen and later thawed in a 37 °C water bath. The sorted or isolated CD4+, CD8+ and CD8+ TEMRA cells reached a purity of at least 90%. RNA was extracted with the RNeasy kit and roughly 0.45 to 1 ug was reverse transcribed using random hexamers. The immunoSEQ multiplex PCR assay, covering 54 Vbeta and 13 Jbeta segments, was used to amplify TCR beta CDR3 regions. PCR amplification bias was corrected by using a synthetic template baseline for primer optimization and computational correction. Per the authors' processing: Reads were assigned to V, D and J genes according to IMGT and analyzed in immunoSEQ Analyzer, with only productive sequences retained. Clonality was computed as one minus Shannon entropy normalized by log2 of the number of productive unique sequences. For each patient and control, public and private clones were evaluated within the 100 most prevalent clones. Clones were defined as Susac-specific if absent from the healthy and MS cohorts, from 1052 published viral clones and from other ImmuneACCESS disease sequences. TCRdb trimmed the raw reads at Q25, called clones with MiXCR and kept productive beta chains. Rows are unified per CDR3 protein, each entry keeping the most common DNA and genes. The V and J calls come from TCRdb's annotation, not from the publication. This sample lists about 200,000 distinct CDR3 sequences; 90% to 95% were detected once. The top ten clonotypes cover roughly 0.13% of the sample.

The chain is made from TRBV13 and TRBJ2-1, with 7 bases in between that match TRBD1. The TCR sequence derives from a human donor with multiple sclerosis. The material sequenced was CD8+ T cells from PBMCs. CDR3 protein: CASSSPGQGEPYNEQFF. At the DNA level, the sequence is TGTGCCAGCAGCTCCCCTGGTCAGGGGGAGCCTTACAATGAGCAGTTCTTC.